The 8 T cell receptor beta chains given below trace back to one sample, sequenced in a study of cytomegalovirus exposure and HLA in healthy donors. Primers included in the PCR were 60 Vbeta and 13 Jbeta primers. Measured with immunoSEQ multiplex PCR; TCRdb has only the in-frame clones, and not every one. The data hold tens of thousands of clones, with roughly 50% observed a single time. The specimen was PBMCs. Receptor source: a woman in her thirties or forties in good health and CMV-seropositive.

This clone has only a few counts. This sequence joins TRBV20-1 and TRBJ2-7; the D is unclear. Germline lookup yields CDR1 DFQATT and CDR2 SNEGSKA (reference sequence). V lost 6 bases and J 5 bases, leaving 11 bases between the germline ends. This CDR3 has 11 amino acids. CDR3 sequence (DNA): TGCAGTGCCCTTGTACTGGACGAGCAGTACTTC. This translates into CSALVLDEQYF.

The chain combines TRBV27 with TRBJ2-7; tentative D call: TRBD1 (5 bases). The CDR3 sequence is 13 residues long. V lost 3 bases to trimming and J lost 0 bases, with 6 bases between them. CDR1 is MNHEY, CDR2 SMNVEV, per germline (reference sequence). The CDR3 nucleotides are TGTGCCAGCAGTTTTCAGGGCTCCTACGAGCAGTACTTC. This gives the protein CASSFQGSYEQYF.

The J gene is TRBJ1-5, the V gene TRBV25-1; D may be TRBD1 (6 bases). The CDR3 is 14 amino acids. V was clipped by 3 bases and J by 3 bases, with 9 bases between them. Germline V CDR1 and CDR2: MGHDK, SYGVNS. CDR3 in amino acids: CASSDRGFNQPQHF. DNA for the CDR3: TGTGCCAGCAGTGACAGGGGTTTCAATCAGCCCCAGCATTTT.

CDR3 in DNA: TGTGCCAGCAGCGCCTCCCCACAGAGTAAAAACACTGAAGCTTTCTTT. This translates into CASSASPQSKNTEAFF. V gene TRBV13 combines with J gene TRBJ1-1; D unresolved. Deletions cut 5 bases from V and 2 bases from J, with 18 bases between. There are 16 residues in the CDR3. CDR1 is PRHDT and CDR2 is FYEKMQ in the germline V gene (reference sequence).

V and J are TRBV5-6 and TRBJ2-7, with 9 positions matching TRBD1. CDR1 is SGHDT and CDR2 is YYEEEE in the germline V gene. V shed 1 base and J 2 bases; nucleotides not matched to a gene: 7. The CDR3 is made up of 16 amino acids. CDR3 bases: TGTGCCAGCAGCTTGCTTCAAACAGGGGGCCCCTACGAGCAGTACTTC. The encoded protein is CASSLLQTGGPYEQYF.

The sample holds a few counts of this clone. The chain is built from TRBV5-1 and TRBJ2-1; the D gene is possibly TRBD2 (5 bases). The V end lost 4 bases, the J end lost 8 bases, and 16 bases lay between the germline ends. This CDR3 contains 14 residues. Per the germline V gene, CDR1 is SGHRS and CDR2 is YFSETQ. For the CDR3, the DNA is TGCGCCAGCAGCGTACAGACAAGTAGCGATGAGCAGTTCTTC. Translation: CASSVQTSSDEQFF.

The V gene is TRBV19, the J gene TRBJ2-7; D is possibly TRBD1 (6 bases). Germline V CDR1 and CDR2: LNHDA, SQIVND (reference sequence). Trimming stripped 11 bases from V and 0 bases from J, with 8 bases between. This CDR3 comprises 11 residues. CDR3 sequence: CARRGSYEQYF. CDR3 sequence (DNA): TGTGCCCGCAGGGGCTCCTACGAGCAGTACTTC.

This sequence joins TRBV4-3 and TRBJ2-3; D is ambiguous. This CDR3 region has 14 residues. Trimming removed 0 bases from V and 6 bases from J, with 10 bases in between. Germline V lookup: CDR1 LGHNA, CDR2 YSLEER. CDR3 sequence reads: CASSQDSNGDTQYF. CDR3 nucleotide sequence: TGCGCCAGCAGCCAAGATTCGAACGGTGATACGCAGTATTTT.